This entry concerns a single T cell receptor (beta chain). This sample is drawn from a study of blood T cell repertoires in COVID-19. Study details: Nucleic acid was either cDNA or gDNA, and it came from T cells, B-cell-depleted T cells, or PBMCs.

Germline V gene lookup returns CDR1 LNHDA and CDR2 SQIVND (reference sequence). The V gene lost 4 bases and the J gene lost 3 bases, with 12 bases spanning the gap. The CDR3 runs to 14 residues. Clones were read by immunoSEQ multiplex PCR, and TCRdb kept only the in-frame ones, dropping some. The sample yields nearly 400,000 clones, roughly 91% seen once. The sequenced material came from PBMCs or T cells enriched from blood (not recorded which). This TCR came from a woman younger than 45 who had recovered from COVID-19. The chain links TRBV19 to TRBJ2-5; D remains ambiguous. CDR3: CASSSSKIKETQYF. CDR3 DNA: TGTGCCAGTAGTAGTTCTAAAATAAAAGAGACCCAGTACTTC. Together with reference TRBV19 and TRBJ2-5, the CDR3 gives the full variable domain: DGGITQSPKYLFRKEGQNVTLSCEQNLNHDAMYWYRQDPGQGLRLIYYSQIVNDFQKGDIAEGYSVSREKKESFPLTVTSAQKNPTAFYLCASSSSKIKETQYFGPGTRLLVL.